A single sample is the source of the 5 T cell receptor beta chains below, sequenced in a study of blood T cell repertoires in COVID-19 (TCRdb year 2020). The method behind the library was the immunoSEQ multiplex PCR assay. In its TCRdb copy, this immuneACCESS table keeps in-frame sequences only and misses some clones. Where compared with another copy, unresolved V genes explain less than half of these, and the others have no known cause. This sample lists fewer than 70,000 clones; 80% to 90% were detected once. Roughly 8.3% of the sample goes to the ten largest clones. The material sequenced was peripheral blood. These receptors came from a woman aged 70-85 years with active COVID-19.

This chain uses TRBV30 with TRBJ2-1; 12 bases are a match to TRBD1. Germline V CDR1 and CDR2: GTSNPN, SVGIG (reference sequence). V dropped 1 base and J dropped 7; count of bases not matched to a gene: 8. This CDR3 has 16 amino acids. The CDR3 sequence: CAWSDPGQGAINEQFF. For the CDR3, the DNA is TGTGCCTGGAGTGATCCGGGACAGGGGGCTATTAATGAGCAGTTCTTC.

This clone was observed a handful of times. The V and J genes are TRBV4-1 and TRBJ2-7, with 10 positions matching TRBD2. This CDR3 comprises 17 residues. V was clipped by 7 bases and J by 1 base; unmatched bases: 13. Looked up from germline, CDR1 is MGHRA and CDR2 is YSYEKL. The CDR3 is CASTKNLASGGSYEQYF. In DNA form, the CDR3 reads TGCGCCAGCACCAAGAATCTGGCTAGCGGGGGTTCCTACGAGCAGTACTTC.

The chain employs TRBV25-1 and TRBJ1-4; D perhaps matches TRBD1 (5 bases). The CDR3 is made up of 15 amino acids. Germline V gene sequence: CDR1 MGHDK, CDR2 SYGVNS. V shed 3 bases and J shed 10 bases, with 18 bases lying between them. CDR3 sequence: CASSDPRASDLKLFF. CDR3 coding DNA: TGTGCCAGCAGTGATCCCAGGGCATCGGATCTAAAACTGTTTTTT.

The J gene is TRBJ1-1, the V gene TRBV5-1, with D possibly being TRBD1 (6 bases). In germline, CDR1 is SGHRS, CDR2 YFSETQ. The CDR3 is made up of 14 amino acids. Trimming left V 0 bases short and J 5 bases short, with 11 bases between. CDR3 amino acids: CASSLGGPWTEAFF. The CDR3 DNA sequence: TGCGCCAGCAGCTTGGGGGGGCCTTGGACTGAAGCTTTCTTT.

The chain uses TRBV7-2 and TRBJ1-3, with D uncertain. Germline CDR1 and CDR2: SGHTA and FQGNSA. The CDR3 has 10 amino acids. In nucleotides, the CDR3 is TGTGACGCCCTCCCGGACACCATATATTTT. This codes for CDALPDTIYF.